This TCR beta chain was found in a study of control samples from healthy donors and cancer patients. Profiled with immunoSEQ multiplex PCR; TCRdb holds only in-frame clones, not every one. The table shows approximately 83,000 clones, with 85% to 95% occurring only once. Trimming shortened V by 2 bases and J by 5 bases, and 20 bases separated the two germline ends. The CDR3 loop spans 18 amino acids. Per germline, CDR1 SGHNT and CDR2 YYREEE (reference sequence). This clone was seen a handful of times. The TCR originated in a woman in her thirties in good health. Sequenced sample: blood. This chain uses TRBV5-4 with TRBJ1-6; D call uncertain. CDR3 DNA sequence: TGTGCCAGCAGCTTTTTTCCCGGGGTCGATTTCCATAATTCACCCCTCCACTTT. It codes for CASSFFPGVDFHNSPLHF.